This T cell receptor (beta chain) was documented in a study of cytomegalovirus exposure and HLA in healthy donors. A multiplex PCR was run with 60 Vbeta primers and 13 Jbeta primers. Here immunoSEQ multiplex PCR was the method, and the copy in TCRdb shows in-frame clones only, minus some. Of roughly 150,000 clones listed, 77% are singletons. Healthy bone marrow donors formed the donor group. This clone was seen more than once but under ten times. Antigen: not known. Findings of the study overall: Specific recognition of CMV antigens was confirmed in vitro for a few chains (all CMV-associated). Researchers reported from a later analysis that most CMV-associated TCR beta chains appeared HLA-restricted. Serostatus for CMV was the only available immune exposure information.

Germline V gene lookup returns CDR1 SGHRS and CDR2 YFSETQ. Deletions cut 3 bases from V and 0 bases from J, with 19 bases between. The CDR3 is made up of 18 amino acids. Sequenced input: PBMCs. This chain joins TRBV5-1 and TRBJ1-3; a possible D gene is TRBD1 (5 bases). The sequence came from a man aged 25-45 years in good health and CMV-seronegative. In DNA form, the CDR3 reads TGCGCCAGCAGCTCGCTCCCTCCCCAGGGTTTCTCTGGAAACACCATATATTTT. This encodes CASSSLPPQGFSGNTIYF.